This T cell receptor (beta chain) was recorded in a study of control samples from healthy donors and cancer patients. Repertoires were generated with immunoSEQ multiplex PCR, while TCRdb's copy carries only in-frame clones and drops some. The data hold some 150,000 clones, with around 90% observed a single time. CDR1 PRHDT and CDR2 FYEKMQ come from the germline V gene (reference sequence). V shed 3 bases and J shed 2 bases, with 15 bases lying between them. The length of the CDR3 is 16 residues. The chain links TRBV13 to TRBJ2-3; D tentatively reads TRBD1 or TRBD2 (5 bases each). Sequenced: blood. The clonotype comes from a man between 18 and 35 years old in good health. The CDR3 region is CASSLGDLLTTDTQYF. DNA for the CDR3: TGTGCCAGCAGCTTGGGGGACCTACTTACCACAGATACGCAGTATTTT.